Included here is one T cell receptor beta chain sequence, with context. The data derive from a study of blood T cell repertoires in COVID-19. At the level of the study: From the United States, Italy and Spain came samples of acute and convalescent COVID-19.

The CDR3 is 14 residues long. Germline CDR1 is SGHRS and CDR2 is YFSETQ. Trimming took off 4 bases at V and 0 bases at J, with 11 bases between the two ends. Clones were sequenced by immunoSEQ multiplex PCR, and TCRdb holds only the in-frame ones, with some missing. The table includes 300,000 to 450,000 clones, about 90% detected once. The sample was PBMCs or T cells enriched from blood (not recorded which). This clonotype originated in a woman in her twenties or thirties who had recovered from COVID-19. The chain links TRBV5-1 to TRBJ2-7; D not certain. The CDR3 coding sequence is TGCGCCAGCAGCCCCGGTTCTCACTCCTACGAGCAGTACTTC. Residues: CASSPGSHSYEQYF.